This T cell receptor (beta chain) was identified during a study of T cell responses to AZD1222 COVID-19 vaccine. Findings and limits, study-wide: Nearly half of the spike-specific TCRs reportedly recognize variant regions that carry no mutations. Vaccine-associated CD4 TCRs ranged over spike, dominating at 160-218 and 743-854. Donor demographics were predominantly white British with a female majority; clonal diversity may be underestimated.

In the case of this clone: The antigen is undetermined.

CDR1 is MNHEY and CDR2 is SVGEGT in the germline V gene. The CDR3 loop spans 15 amino acids. V was pared by 5 bases and J by 8 bases, with 10 bases of the junction left unmatched. Sequencing used immunoSEQ multiplex PCR; TCRdb keeps in-frame clones, though not all of them. The top ten clones hold roughly 5.2% of a sample with 75,000 to 100,000 clones, 70% to 90% of them seen once. The sample consisted of peripheral blood, taken on day 0 of AZD1222 vaccination. The chain couples TRBV6-2 or TRBV6-3 to TRBJ2-1; 9 positions match TRBD2. The receptor comes from an adult in good health. This CDR3 is CASSSPPSGTYEQFF. In DNA, the CDR3 is TGTGCCAGCAGTAGCCCGCCTAGCGGGACCTATGAGCAGTTCTTC.